A single sample gave rise to the 30 T cell receptor beta chains below, sequenced in a study of response to subunit inactivated influenza vaccine. TCRdb redid the calling of the RT-PCR reads with MiXCR, one entry per CDR3 protein. The sample includes about 780,000 distinct CDR3 sequences, around 20% seen only once; the top ten take approximately 11%. The sequenced sample was PBMCs from blood, obtained 5 days after vaccination. These receptors were collected from a man aged 45-65 years who received an inactivated influenza vaccine.

This clonotype was counted between two and nine times. The gene calls are TRBV20-1 and TRBJ2-3; 13 nucleotides agree with TRBD2. This CDR3 spans 15 amino acids. V shed 4 bases and J 8 bases; nucleotides not matched to a gene: 9. Germline V CDR1 and CDR2: DFQATT, SNEGSKA (reference sequence). The CDR3 DNA reads as TGCAGTGCTACCGGACTAGCGGGAGAGTTTGGTACGCAGTATTTT. This sequence encodes CSATGLAGEFGTQYF.

V and J are TRBV20-1 and TRBJ2-1; 10 nucleotides align to TRBD2. The germline CDR1 and CDR2 sequences are DFQATT and SNEGSKA (reference sequence). CDR3 length: 17 amino acids. Trimming cost V 0 bases and J 3 bases; bases outside gene matches: 8. The CDR3 region is CSARDLAAGGVYNEQFF. CDR3 bases: TGCAGTGCTAGAGATCTGGCAGCGGGAGGGGTCTACAATGAGCAGTTCTTC.

This clonotype was seen ten or more times. This rearrangement joins TRBV12-3 or TRBV12-4 to TRBJ2-2, with a tentative D call TRBD2 (5 bases). The CDR3 loop spans 14 amino acids. The V and J ends lost 6 bases and 4 bases respectively, with 12 bases between them. The CDR3 DNA is TGTGCCAGCAGACCCGGGGAGCGCACCGGGGAGCTGTTTTTT. Residues: CASRPGERTGELFF.

This clonotype was seen only a few times. The gene calls are TRBV7-9 and TRBJ2-5; no definite D call. Between the trimmed V and J ends, which lost 1 base and 3 bases, there was a span of 15 bases. The CDR3 totals 16 residues. Germline CDR1 reads SEHNR; CDR2 reads FQNEAQ (reference sequence). CDR3 amino acids: CASSLVAGPLEETQYF. CDR3 sequence (DNA): TGTGCCAGCAGCTTAGTGGCAGGCCCCCTCGAAGAGACCCAGTACTTC.

The chain combines TRBV12-3 or TRBV12-4 with TRBJ2-3; the D gene is possibly TRBD2 (6 bases). Trimming removed 6 bases from V and 0 bases from J, with 16 bases in between. CDR3 length: 16 residues. The CDR3 region is CASSRGLLSSTDTQYF. The CDR3 bases are TGTGCCAGCAGCCGTGGACTACTATCTAGCACAGATACGCAGTATTTT.

The chain uses TRBV30 and TRBJ2-5, with 7 bases that match TRBD2. The CDR3 covers 14 residues. J gave up 2 bases and V 3 bases, and 6 bases lay outside the gene matches. The germline V gene has CDR1 GTSNPN and CDR2 SVGIG (reference sequence). CDR3 sequence reads: CAWSDGRRQETQYF. The CDR3 bases are TGTGCCTGGAGCGACGGGAGGAGGCAAGAGACCCAGTACTTC.

This clonotype was picked up a small number of times. The J gene is TRBJ2-3, the V gene TRBV20-1; 10 positions agree with TRBD2. The germline CDR1 and CDR2 sequences are DFQATT and SNEGSKA (reference sequence). J lost 7 bases, V lost 4 bases, and 14 bases had no gene match. The CDR3 extends over 16 amino acids. The CDR3 region is CSATLGVSGRLNTQYF. In DNA, the CDR3 is TGCAGTGCTACCCTCGGTGTTAGCGGGAGGTTAAATACGCAGTATTTT.

A few counts support this clonotype. This chain links TRBV27 with TRBJ2-6, with D perhaps matching TRBD1 (6 bases). Trimming shortened V by 8 bases and J by 0 bases, and 26 bases separated the two germline ends. The CDR3 spans 20 residues. Germline loops: CDR1 MNHEY, CDR2 SMNVEV (reference sequence). The CDR3 sequence: CASRQVESGLIPSGANVLTF. The DNA for the CDR3 is TGTGCCAGCCGACAGGTCGAGTCAGGGTTAATTCCCTCTGGGGCCAACGTCCTGACTTTC.

This chain uses TRBV4-2 with TRBJ1-5, with D possibly TRBD1 on 5 matching bases. The germline V gene has CDR1 LGHNA and CDR2 YNFKEQ. The V end was cut by 0 bases, the J end by 0 bases, with 9 bases between. The CDR3 is 16 amino acids. The CDR3 DNA reads as TGTGCCAGCAGCCAAGAAGCGGGGCTTAGCAATCAGCCCCAGCATTTT. Translated: CASSQEAGLSNQPQHF.

This clonotype was counted only a few times. The chain carries TRBV29-1 and TRBJ2-3; tentative D call: TRBD2 (5 bases). CDR3 length: 13 amino acids. Germline assignment: CDR1 SQVTM and CDR2 ANQGSEA. V was cut by 3 bases and J by 2 bases, with 9 bases left in between. As DNA, the CDR3 is TGCAGCGTTGATGAGGGTCACACAGATACGCAGTATTTT. It codes for CSVDEGHTDTQYF.

The chain carries TRBV6-5 and TRBJ1-3; 8 bases are shared with TRBD1. The CDR3 totals 14 residues. V lost 2 bases and J lost 8; bases outside the gene matches: 5. CDR1 MNHEY and CDR2 SVGAGI come from the germline V gene. The CDR3, as DNA: TGTGCCAGCAGTTACATCAGGGGGCTGGACACCATATATTTT. Its translation: CASSYIRGLDTIYF.

This sequence joins TRBV20-1 and TRBJ2-3; 7 nucleotides agree with TRBD2. This CDR3 spans 15 amino acids. J gave up 4 bases and V 3 bases, and 10 bases lay outside the gene matches. Germline CDR1 and CDR2: DFQATT and SNEGSKA (reference sequence). The CDR3 spells CSASSLREISDTQYF. The CDR3, as DNA: TGCAGTGCTAGCTCCTTGCGGGAGATCTCAGATACGCAGTATTTT.

V is TRBV20-1 and J is TRBJ2-3, with 7 bases matching TRBD2. J lost 0 bases, V lost 4 bases, and 4 bases had no gene match. Germline CDR1 is DFQATT and CDR2 is SNEGSKA (reference sequence). The length of the CDR3 is 14 residues. CDR3 in amino acids: CSANPSGSTDTQYF. The CDR3 nucleotides are TGCAGTGCTAACCCTAGCGGTAGCACAGATACGCAGTATTTT.

The V gene is TRBV15, the J gene TRBJ2-1; D remains unclear. Germline V gene sequence: CDR1 LNHNV, CDR2 YYDKDF (reference sequence). CDR3 length equals 18 residues. V lost 4 bases and J lost 5, with 24 bases in between. The CDR3 region is CATSNSILRHRRDNEQFF. CDR3 sequence (DNA): TGTGCCACCAGCAACTCGATCTTAAGACACAGACGGGACAATGAGCAGTTCTTC.

V and J are TRBV12-3 or TRBV12-4 and TRBJ1-2, with unresolved D. This CDR3 comprises 12 residues. Deletions cut 6 bases from V and 8 bases from J, with 13 bases between. For the CDR3, the DNA is TGTGCCAGCAGGGCCCTTTTAGTCGGCTACACCTTC. It codes for CASRALLVGYTF.

This clonotype was observed a few times. The V gene is TRBV9, the J gene TRBJ1-1; D possibly corresponds to TRBD1 (5 bases). Germline CDR1 SGDLS, CDR2 YYNGEE. This CDR3 comprises 15 residues. V was shortened by 4 bases and J by 0 bases, with 13 bases between the two germline ends. CDR3 coding DNA: TGTGCCAGCAGCCAGGGTGGTGGGTTGAACACTGAAGCTTTCTTT. Encoded protein: CASSQGGGLNTEAFF.

The rearrangement joins TRBV7-2 to TRBJ2-2; TRBD2 might be the D (6 bases). The germline V gene has CDR1 SGHTA and CDR2 FQGNSA. With 5 bases removed from V and 2 bases from J, the gap between germline ends came to 12 bases. The CDR3 runs to 15 residues. The CDR3 sequence: CASSPVRENTGELFF. The DNA of the CDR3 is TGTGCCAGCAGCCCCGTGCGGGAAAACACCGGGGAGCTGTTTTTT.

This chain connects TRBV9 to TRBJ2-5; possibly TRBD2 for D (6 bases). Germline V gives CDR1 SGDLS, CDR2 YYNGEE. V was cut by 4 bases and J by 5 bases, with 18 bases left in between. This CDR3 is built from 15 residues. CDR3 region: CASSPSGLAWETQYF. CDR3 nucleotides: TGTGCCAGCAGCCCCTCCGGCCTAGCGTGGGAGACCCAGTACTTC. Combining the CDR3 with reference TRBV9 and TRBJ2-5 gives the whole variable domain DSGVTQTPKHLITATGQRVTLRCSPRSGDLSVYWYQQSLDQGLQFLIQYYNGEERAKGNILERFSAQQFPDLHSELNLSSLELGDSALYFCASSPSGLAWETQYFGPGTRLLVL.

The rearrangement uses TRBV7-2 and TRBJ1-6; tentatively, D is TRBD1 (5 bases). Trimming stripped 3 bases from V and 7 bases from J, with 16 bases between. Per germline, CDR1 SGHTA and CDR2 FQGNSA. The CDR3 has 16 amino acids. The CDR3 DNA is TGTGCCAGCAGCTTGGCAGGGTCTACCCCAAATTCACCCCTCCACTTT. Residues: CASSLAGSTPNSPLHF.

This clonotype has ten or more counts. The chain recombines TRBV5-1 with TRBJ2-5; the match to TRBD2 covers 8 bases. CDR3 size: 14 residues. V gave up 1 base and J gave up 2 bases; unmatched junction bases: 1. Germline loops: CDR1 SGHRS, CDR2 YFSETQ. CDR3 sequence (DNA): TGCGCCAGCAGCTTGCGGGGGGGACAAGAGACCCAGTACTTC. It translates to CASSLRGGQETQYF.

There are a few counts of this clonotype. This chain joins TRBV12-3 or TRBV12-4 and TRBJ2-5; 9 nucleotides match TRBD1. J lost 5 bases, V lost 2 bases, and 9 bases had no gene match. The CDR3 totals 16 residues. CDR3 sequence (DNA): TGTGCCAGCAGTTTAAAAGGGACAGGGCCTCCTGAGACCCAGTACTTC. As protein: CASSLKGTGPPETQYF.

This clonotype was found a few times. The chain uses TRBV7-2 and TRBJ2-7; D is uncertain. This CDR3 comprises 13 residues. Trimming shortened V by 5 bases and J by 4 bases, and 12 bases separated the two germline ends. Per the germline V gene, CDR1 is SGHTA and CDR2 is FQGNSA. CDR3: CASSPPEVYEQYF. The DNA of the CDR3 is TGTGCCAGCAGCCCGCCTGAGGTGTACGAGCAGTACTTC. Full variable domain (rest looked up from reference TRBV7-2 and TRBJ2-7): GAGVSQSPSNKVTEKGKDVELRCDPISGHTALYWYRQSLGQGLEFLIYFQGNSAPDKSGLPSDRFSAERTGGSVSTLTIQRTQQEDSAVYLCASSPPEVYEQYFGPGTRLTVT.

V usage is TRBV9 and J usage is TRBJ2-6; no firm D call. Germline assignment: CDR1 SGDLS and CDR2 YYNGEE. Trimming took 3 bases from V and 3 from J, leaving 10 bases between them. The CDR3 consists of 15 residues. The CDR3 spells CASSAPRSGANVLTF. CDR3 nucleotides: TGTGCCAGCAGCGCTCCCCGTAGTGGGGCCAACGTCCTGACTTTC.

This clonotype was detected ten times or more. The chain couples TRBV12-3 or TRBV12-4 to TRBJ1-1; D might be TRBD1 (5 bases). The CDR3 totals 13 residues. The V gene lost 3 bases and the J gene lost 5 bases, with 10 bases spanning the gap. For the CDR3, the DNA is TGTGCCAGCAGTTTCTCCAGGGTTACTGAAGCTTTCTTT. This sequence encodes CASSFSRVTEAFF.

This chain uses TRBV20-1 with TRBJ2-1; 12 bases align to TRBD2. This CDR3 comprises 17 residues. Germline trimming cut 0 bases from V and 4 bases from J; bases unmatched to any gene: 7. Germline CDR1 reads DFQATT; CDR2 reads SNEGSKA (reference sequence). The CDR3 sequence: CSAREELAGGLYNEQFF. The DNA for the CDR3 is TGCAGTGCTAGAGAGGAACTAGCGGGAGGATTATACAATGAGCAGTTCTTC.

Note on this clonotype: At one end, the junction sequence differs from germline, possibly due to a read error. The gene calls are TRBV7-9 and TRBJ2-1; unclear D gene. CDR3 length equals 12 residues. Germline V gene data show CDR1 as SEHNR and CDR2 as FQNEAQ (reference sequence). The CDR3 loop is CASSLDPAPRVF. The CDR3 DNA reads TGTGCCAGCAGCTTAGATCCCGCCCCACGGGTCTTC.

This clonotype appeared many times. The junction departs from germline at one end; a sequencing error may be responsible. V usage is TRBV12-3 or TRBV12-4 and J usage is TRBJ1-3; D unclear. This CDR3 has 14 amino acids. The CDR3 bases are TGTGCCAGCAGCTTAGGGTCCTCTGGAAACACCATATATTTT. This gives the protein CASSLGSSGNTIYF.

The chain uses TRBV9 and TRBJ2-1, with D maybe TRBD2 (7 bases). The CDR3 is 15 residues long. Trimming removed 2 bases at V and 8 bases at J, with 17 bases between. CDR1 is SGDLS, CDR2 YYNGEE, per germline. The CDR3, as DNA: TGTGCCAGCAGCGTCGGGGGGCCGCTTGGGGATGAGCAGTTCTTC. This translates into CASSVGGPLGDEQFF.

Ten or more counts support this clonotype. The chain uses TRBV15 and TRBJ2-2, with D possibly matching TRBD2 (6 bases). Germline V gives CDR1 LNHNV, CDR2 YYDKDF (reference sequence). Between the trimmed V and J ends, which lost 2 bases and 7 bases, there was a span of 14 bases. The CDR3 covers 15 residues. The CDR3 loop is CATSRRGAGGGELFF. CDR3 nucleotides: TGTGCCACCAGCAGACGCGGGGCCGGCGGCGGGGAGCTGTTTTTT.

This clonotype has just a few counts. The chain combines TRBV10-3 with TRBJ1-2; D uncertain. V lost 10 bases and J 8 bases, leaving 20 bases between the germline ends. Per germline, CDR1 ENHRY and CDR2 SYGVKD. This CDR3 has 13 residues. CDR3 protein: CATDPATEGGYTF. Here the CDR3 DNA reads TGTGCCACCGACCCCGCCACCGAGGGCGGCTACACCTTC.